This T cell receptor beta chain was retrieved from a study of cytomegalovirus exposure and HLA in healthy donors. The data were produced by immunoSEQ multiplex PCR, yet TCRdb's version contains in-frame clones alone and is incomplete. The sample lists roughly 350,000 clones, approximately 90% occurring once. With 1 base removed from V and 3 bases from J, the gap between germline ends came to 14 bases. CDR3 size: 16 residues. Germline V CDR1 and CDR2: SGHTA, FQGNSA. This chain uses TRBV7-2 with TRBJ2-3; perhaps TRBD1 as D (6 bases). This sequence was found in a woman aged 18-29 years in good health and CMV-seronegative. Sequencing input: PBMCs. In nucleotides, the CDR3 is TGTGCCAGCAGCTTAGGGGTAGGGGGAGCTACAGATACGCAGTATTTT. Amino acid sequence: CASSLGVGGATDTQYF.